Below, 28 T cell receptor beta chains from the same sample are listed, as sequenced in a study of blood T cells in healthy people across ages. Then a second PCR, running about 7 to 11 cycles, was carried out with a sample-barcoded 5' primer and a J-beta primer mix. TCRdb passed the 5' RACE reads through MiXCR, listing each CDR3 protein once. This sample carries roughly 1.9 million distinct CDR3 sequences, roughly two fifths of them seen once, and the ten largest clones take 23%. Sequencing was performed on blood. These TCRs come from a human donor in good health.

The chain has TRBV6-5 and TRBJ2-7, with 11 bases lining up with TRBD2. The ends lost 8 bases at V and 2 bases at J; junction bases unmatched: 5. Germline CDR1 MNHEY, CDR2 SVGAGI. CDR3 length: 14 amino acids. The CDR3 DNA is TGTGCCAGCCGCGGGACTAGCGGAACCTACGAGCAGTACTTC. It codes for CASRGTSGTYEQYF.

V usage is TRBV4-3 and J usage is TRBJ2-1; D is ambiguous. Germline V gene lookup returns CDR1 LGHNA and CDR2 YSLEER. V lost 3 bases to trimming and J lost 1 base, with 16 bases between them. CDR3 length: 17 residues. The CDR3 DNA reads TGCGCCAGCAGCCACACGCCAGCAGTACCGTCCTACAATGAGCAGTTCTTC. This encodes CASSHTPAVPSYNEQFF.

V and J are TRBV3-1 and TRBJ2-1; possible D gene TRBD1, 6 bases. The DNA end lines up better with TRBJ2-7; the J call may be wrong. This CDR3 spans 15 amino acids. Germline lookup yields CDR1 LGHDT and CDR2 YNNKEL (reference sequence). Written as DNA, the CDR3 is TGTGCCAGCAGCCGAGCCCCGGACAGCGCCTACGAGCAGTACTTC. This gives the protein CASSRAPDSAYEQYF.

In its sample, this clonotype was seen a few times. V usage is TRBV2 and J usage is TRBJ2-5; tentatively, D is TRBD1 (6 bases). Germline values: CDR1 SNHLY, CDR2 FYNNEI. Trimming took off 7 bases at V and 5 bases at J, with 8 bases between the two ends. The CDR3 is 11 residues long. The CDR3 here is CASTGDETQYF. The CDR3 DNA is TGTGCCAGCACAGGGGATGAGACCCAGTACTTC.

Worth noting for this clonotype: At one end the junction does not follow the germline gene, possibly because of a read error. J is TRBJ1-2 and V is TRBV5-1; 11 nucleotides align to TRBD1. The CDR3 covers 15 residues. Germline assignment: CDR1 SGHRS and CDR2 YFSETQ. The CDR3 DNA follows: TGTGCCAGCAGCTTCACCGGGACAGGGGGCTATGGCTACACCTTC. Protein sequence: CASSFTGTGGYGYTF.

This clonotype was recorded a few times. This rearrangement joins TRBV4-3 to TRBJ2-3; the D is unclear. V lost 5 bases and J lost 2, with 17 bases in between. CDR3 length: 16 residues. Germline loops: CDR1 LGHNA, CDR2 YSLEER. CDR3 region: CASSRGPGAFTDTQYF. The CDR3 region has the DNA TGCGCCAGCAGCAGAGGACCCGGCGCTTTCACAGATACGCAGTATTTT.

This clonotype was found a few times. The chain employs TRBV12-3 or TRBV12-4 and TRBJ1-1; D is ambiguous. Trimming removed 2 bases at V and 6 bases at J, with 10 bases between. The CDR3 runs 13 residues. The CDR3 reads CASSLIIEAEAFF. In DNA, the CDR3 is TGTGCCAGCAGTTTAATTATCGAGGCTGAAGCTTTCTTT.

V usage is TRBV3-1 and J usage is TRBJ2-1; D possibly corresponds to TRBD1 (5 bases). The V end lost 11 bases, the J end lost 5 bases, and 16 bases lay between the germline ends. The length of the CDR3 is 13 residues. Germline V gives CDR1 LGHDT, CDR2 YNNKEL (reference sequence). Here the CDR3 DNA reads TGTGCCGCGGCAGGGATGATGGACAATGAGCAGTTCTTC. Translated, it gives CAAAGMMDNEQFF.

J is TRBJ2-3 and V is TRBV9; D perhaps matches TRBD1 (5 bases). Germline-derived CDR1 and CDR2 are SGDLS and YYNGEE. Trimming took 4 bases from V and 0 from J, leaving 12 bases between them. This CDR3 has 15 residues. CDR3 residues: CASSPVGQSTDTQYF. CDR3 sequence (DNA): TGTGCCAGCAGCCCTGTAGGACAAAGCACAGATACGCAGTATTTT.

This clonotype turned up a few times. CDR3 sequence: CASSPKGQDFEQYF. CDR3 bases: TGTGCCAGCTCACCAAAGGGACAGGACTTCGAGCAGTACTTC. This chain connects TRBV18 to TRBJ2-5; TRBD1 matches at 8 bases. TRBJ2-7 explains the end of the DNA better; the J call may be wrong. The CDR3 sequence is 14 residues long. Germline V gene data show CDR1 as KGHSH and CDR2 as LQKENI.

The V gene is TRBV5-1, the J gene TRBJ1-1; D gene unclear. Per germline, CDR1 SGHRS and CDR2 YFSETQ. The V end lost 0 bases, the J end lost 3 bases, and 9 bases lay between the germline ends. The CDR3 runs to 14 residues. The CDR3 nucleotides read TGCGCCAGCAGCTTGGCGGCGGCAGACACTGAAGCTTTCTTT. Encoded protein: CASSLAAADTEAFF.

CDR3 nucleotides: TGTGCCAGCAGCTTATCGCTAATGGCAAACAATGAGCAGTTCTTC. Protein product: CASSLSLMANNEQFF. The V gene is TRBV11-2, the J gene TRBJ2-1; D gene ambiguous. The ends were cut back, 2 bases at V and 5 bases at J, with 13 bases in the middle. The CDR3 length is 15 residues. The germline V gene encodes CDR1 SGHAT and CDR2 FQNNGV.

This chain connects TRBV9 to TRBJ1-2; D perhaps matches TRBD1 (5 bases). The CDR3 has 12 residues. Germline V gives CDR1 SGDLS, CDR2 YYNGEE. V was cut by 7 bases and J by 3 bases, with 10 bases left in between. CDR3 nucleotide sequence: TGTGCCAGCGAAGGGACGGACTATGGCTACACCTTC. It translates to CASEGTDYGYTF.

The chain links TRBV15 to TRBJ2-1; 7 nucleotides match TRBD2. V was clipped by 8 bases and J by 3 bases; unmatched bases: 13. CDR3 size: 16 residues. The germline gives CDR1 LNHNV, CDR2 YYDKDF (reference sequence). The chain's CDR3 is CATAPVRTGGYNEQFF. The CDR3, as DNA: TGTGCCACCGCACCCGTCCGAACGGGGGGCTACAATGAGCAGTTCTTC.

The rearrangement links TRBV28 to TRBJ1-2; D perhaps matches TRBD1 (5 bases). Germline V CDR1 and CDR2: MDHEN, SYDVKM. The CDR3 covers 11 residues. V gave up 8 bases and J gave up 5 bases, with 9 bases separating them. The DNA of the CDR3 is TGTGCCAGCCTAAGGGGATATGGCTACACCTTC. It codes for CASLRGYGYTF.

This chain connects TRBV6-1 to TRBJ1-1; D remains unclear. Trimming shortened V by 7 bases and J by 8 bases, and 14 bases separated the two germline ends. Germline V gene data show CDR1 as MNHNS and CDR2 as SASEGT. The CDR3 contains 12 residues. CDR3 nucleotides: TGTGCCAGCACCACCGGTGAGTCGGAAGCTTTCTTT. This codes for CASTTGESEAFF.

The genes are TRBV20-1 and TRBJ2-5; TRBD2 aligns across 9 bases. Germline V gene lookup returns CDR1 DFQATT and CDR2 SNEGSKA (reference sequence). With V trimmed by 6 bases and J by 2 bases, 13 bases remained unmatched. The CDR3 loop spans 16 amino acids. CDR3 sequence reads: CSATSLAGTPQETQYF. CDR3 DNA sequence: TGCAGTGCCACCTCCCTAGCGGGGACTCCTCAAGAGACCCAGTACTTC.

This clonotype occurred a few times. The chain recombines TRBV4-1 with TRBJ1-4, with D possibly being TRBD1 (6 bases). The germline V gene encodes CDR1 MGHRA and CDR2 YSYEKL. V lost 4 bases and J 8 bases, leaving 17 bases between the germline ends. The CDR3 has 15 amino acids. The CDR3 protein is CASSPRDTVGEKLFF. CDR3 nucleotides: TGCGCCAGCAGCCCCCGGGACACGGTGGGAGAAAAACTGTTTTTT.

The rearrangement joins TRBV12-3 or TRBV12-4 to TRBJ2-7, with 12 bases lining up with TRBD1. Trimming removed 4 bases from V and 3 bases from J; junction bases left unmatched: 10. The CDR3 totals 17 residues. CDR3 coding DNA: TGTGCCAGCAGTTGGAAGTCCGGGACAGGGGGCTTCTACGAGCAGTACTTC. It encodes CASSWKSGTGGFYEQYF.

The CDR3 region is CATSDPGGAGANVLTF. The CDR3 DNA reads as TGTGCCACCAGTGATCCAGGGGGCGCAGGGGCCAACGTCCTGACTTTC. The V call is TRBV24-1, the J call TRBJ2-6; 8 bases line up with TRBD1. The V gene's germline CDR1 is KGHDR and CDR2 SFDVKD. CDR3 length: 16 amino acids. The V segment lost 3 bases and the J segment 4 bases; nucleotides outside the gene matches: 4.

This clonotype was detected once. The genes are TRBV11-1 and TRBJ2-1, with 8 bases fitting TRBD2. This CDR3 region has 15 residues. Germline CDR1 SGHAT, CDR2 FQDESV (reference sequence). The J segment lost 8 bases and the V segment lost 8 bases, leaving 14 bases of the junction unmatched. The CDR3 protein is CASWAPGTSGDEQFF. CDR3 nucleotides: TGTGCCAGCTGGGCACCGGGGACTAGTGGGGATGAGCAGTTCTTC.

This clonotype was seen only a few times. Compared with germline, one end of the junction differs, possibly owing to a read error. The chain has TRBV29-1 and TRBJ2-5; D uncertain. CDR1 SQVTM and CDR2 ANQGSEA come from the germline V gene. CDR3 size: 9 residues. The CDR3 DNA sequence: TGCAGCGTTGAGGATCAAACCCACTTC. This sequence encodes CSVEDQTHF.

The rearrangement links TRBV5-1 to TRBJ2-1; D is uncertain. The CDR3 is made up of 14 amino acids. Per germline, CDR1 SGHRS and CDR2 YFSETQ. V was trimmed by 0 bases and J by 7 bases, leaving 11 bases between them. This CDR3 reads CASSLEGQWNEQFF. CDR3 nucleotides: TGCGCCAGCAGCTTGGAGGGCCAATGGAATGAGCAGTTCTTC. The full variable domain, rest sourced from reference TRBV5-1 and TRBJ2-1, is KAGVTQTPRYLIKTRGQQVTLSCSPISGHRSVSWYQQTPGQGLQFLFEYFSETQRNKGNFPGRFSGRQFSNSRSEMNVSTLELGDSALYLCASSLEGQWNEQFFGPGTRLTVL.

This clonotype was recorded a few times. This sequence joins TRBV6-5 and TRBJ2-7; D is undetermined. Trimming removed 6 bases at V and 4 bases at J, with 10 bases between. Germline assignment: CDR1 MNHEY and CDR2 SVGAGI. The CDR3 extends over 12 amino acids. The CDR3 is CASRASRYEQYF. Here the CDR3 DNA reads TGTGCCAGCAGGGCTAGTCGGTACGAGCAGTACTTC.

The chain employs TRBV12-3 or TRBV12-4 and TRBJ1-1; perhaps TRBD1 as D (6 bases). Trimming left V 2 bases short and J 6 bases short, with 10 bases between. This CDR3 contains 13 residues. The CDR3 sequence: CASSLIEGAEAFF. Written as DNA, the CDR3 is TGTGCCAGCAGTTTAATCGAGGGGGCTGAAGCTTTCTTT.

There are a few counts of this clonotype. The rearrangement links TRBV5-5 to TRBJ2-4, with a tentative D call TRBD1 (6 bases). The germline gives CDR1 SGHKS, CDR2 YYEKEE (reference sequence). Trimming left V 5 bases short and J 8 bases short, with 17 bases between. This CDR3 is 14 amino acids long. This CDR3 is CASRATRTVDIQYF. In nucleotides, the CDR3 is TGTGCCAGCAGGGCCACTCGGACAGTCGACATTCAGTACTTC. Supplemented by reference TRBV5-5 and TRBJ2-4, the full variable domain reads DAGVTQSPTHLIKTRGQQVTLRCSPISGHKSVSWYQQVLGQGPQFIFQYYEKEERGRGNFPDRFSARQFPNYSSELNVNALLLGDSALYLCASRATRTVDIQYFGAGTRLSVL.

The chain is built from TRBV12-3 or TRBV12-4 and TRBJ1-1; the D gene is possibly TRBD1 (5 bases). The CDR3 runs to 14 residues. V gave up 5 bases and J gave up 1 base, with 11 bases separating them. The CDR3 sequence: CASSPHQGNTEAFF. The CDR3 DNA reads as TGTGCCAGCAGTCCACACCAGGGGAACACTGAAGCTTTCTTT.

For this clonotype: A far larger clone is just one base off, so this is likely a read error. The chain employs TRBV6-6 and TRBJ2-7, with TRBD2 matching over 12 bases. The germline CDR1 and CDR2 sequences are MNHNY and SVGAGI (reference sequence). This CDR3 spans 14 amino acids. Germline trimming cut 6 bases from V and 6 bases from J; bases unmatched to any gene: 6. The chain's CDR3 is CASSPSGGACEQYF. CDR3 nucleotide sequence: TGTGCCAGCAGCCCTAGCGGGGGGGCCTGCGAGCAGTACTTC.